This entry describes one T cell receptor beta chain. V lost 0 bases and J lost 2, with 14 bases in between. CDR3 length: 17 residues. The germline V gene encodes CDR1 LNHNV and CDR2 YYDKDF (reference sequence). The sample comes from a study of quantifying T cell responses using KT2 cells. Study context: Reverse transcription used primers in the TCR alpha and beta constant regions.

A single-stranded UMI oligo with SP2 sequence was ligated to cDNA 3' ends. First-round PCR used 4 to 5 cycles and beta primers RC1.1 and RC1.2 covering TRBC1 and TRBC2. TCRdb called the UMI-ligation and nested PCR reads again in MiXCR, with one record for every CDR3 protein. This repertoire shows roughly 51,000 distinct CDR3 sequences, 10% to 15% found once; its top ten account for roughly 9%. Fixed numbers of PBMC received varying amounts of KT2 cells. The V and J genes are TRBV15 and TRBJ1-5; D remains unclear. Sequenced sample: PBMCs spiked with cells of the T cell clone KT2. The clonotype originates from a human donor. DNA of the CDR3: TGTGCCACCAGCAGAGATTACGCGAGGGATCGCAATCAGCCCCAGCATTTT. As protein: CATSRDYARDRNQPQHF. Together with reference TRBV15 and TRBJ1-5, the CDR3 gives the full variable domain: DAMVIQNPRYQVTQFGKPVTLSCSQTLNHNVMYWYQQKSSQAPKLLFHYYDKDFNNEADTPDNFQSRRPNTSFCFLDIRSPGLGDTAMYLCATSRDYARDRNQPQHFGDGTRLSIL.